Following are 14 T cell receptor beta chains from one sample sequenced in a study of cytomegalovirus exposure and HLA in healthy donors. The PCR employed 60 Vbeta primers together with 13 Jbeta primers. Data came from immunoSEQ multiplex PCR; TCRdb stores just in-frame clones and leaves some out. This sample has around 110,000 clones; over 60% occur once, and the top ten carry roughly 6%. Material for sequencing was PBMCs. Receptors originate from a woman between 45 and 65 years old in good health and CMV-seropositive.

This chain joins TRBV27 and TRBJ1-1; possibly TRBD1 for D (5 bases). V lost 5 bases and J 1 base, leaving 11 bases between the germline ends. Germline CDR1 MNHEY, CDR2 SMNVEV (reference sequence). The CDR3 runs 14 residues. CDR3: CASSHQGTNTEAFF. The CDR3 nucleotides read TGTGCCAGCAGTCATCAGGGTACGAACACTGAAGCTTTCTTT.

The rearrangement links TRBV9 to TRBJ1-2, with D unclear. CDR1 SGDLS and CDR2 YYNGEE come from the germline V gene. The V and J ends lost 3 bases and 4 bases respectively, with 13 bases between them. The CDR3 contains 14 residues. The CDR3 sequence is CASSATTGSYGYTF. The CDR3 nucleotides are TGTGCCAGCAGCGCAACGACTGGCTCCTATGGCTACACCTTC. The full variable domain, its missing parts supplied by reference TRBV9 and TRBJ1-2, is DSGVTQTPKHLITATGQRVTLRCSPRSGDLSVYWYQQSLDQGLQFLIQYYNGEERAKGNILERFSAQQFPDLHSELNLSSLELGDSALYFCASSATTGSYGYTFGSGTRLTVV.

The chain's CDR3 is CASNQEGVNGELFF. The CDR3 nucleotides read TGCGCCAGCAACCAAGAAGGGGTAAACGGGGAGCTGTTTTTT. The chain combines TRBV5-1 with TRBJ2-2, with D perhaps matching TRBD1 (5 bases). V shed 6 bases and J shed 7 bases, with 16 bases lying between them. The CDR3 loop spans 14 amino acids. Germline V gene sequence: CDR1 SGHRS, CDR2 YFSETQ.

The chain links TRBV9 to TRBJ1-6; D is unresolved. V was clipped by 0 bases and J by 8 bases, with 6 bases between them. The V gene's germline CDR1 is SGDLS and CDR2 YYNGEE. CDR3 length: 13 residues. CDR3 DNA sequence: TGTGCCAGCAGCGTAGTAAGCGATTCACCCCTCCACTTT. Encoded protein: CASSVVSDSPLHF.

The J gene is TRBJ1-1, the V gene TRBV5-5; possibly TRBD1 for D (5 bases). This CDR3 has 15 amino acids. The V gene lost 4 bases and the J gene lost 0 bases, with 13 bases spanning the gap. Germline-derived CDR1 and CDR2 are SGHKS and YYEKEE (reference sequence). The CDR3 region is CASSKGLIMNTEAFF. The CDR3 coding sequence is TGTGCCAGCAGCAAGGGACTGATCATGAACACTGAAGCTTTCTTT.

The chain recombines TRBV7-2 with TRBJ1-2, with 7 bases fitting TRBD1. With V trimmed by 4 bases and J by 6 bases, 14 bases remained unmatched. Germline V gene lookup returns CDR1 SGHTA and CDR2 FQGNSA. CDR3 length: 16 amino acids. The CDR3 DNA is TGTGCCAGCAGCTCAACAGGACAGGCGGGCATAGATGGCTACACCTTC. This encodes CASSSTGQAGIDGYTF.

V usage is TRBV6-6 and J usage is TRBJ1-4, with 11 bases fitting TRBD1. Germline V gene lookup returns CDR1 MNHNY and CDR2 SVGAGI (reference sequence). CDR3 length: 14 amino acids. V was pared by 4 bases and J by 7 bases, with 2 bases of the junction left unmatched. DNA for the CDR3: TGTGCCAGCAGTTCGGGACAGGGGGGTGAAAAACTGTTTTTT. It yields the protein CASSSGQGGEKLFF.

The V gene is TRBV5-1, the J gene TRBJ2-3, with TRBD1 identical over 11 bases. This CDR3 contains 19 residues. The trim removed 4 bases at V and 4 bases at J, leaving 17 bases unmatched. From germline, CDR1 is SGHRS and CDR2 YFSETQ. The CDR3 bases are TGCGCCAGCAGCAAACTTGGACAGGGGGCGTCTATTTTTCCAGATACGCAGTATTTT. It yields the protein CASSKLGQGASIFPDTQYF.

This clone has just one count. V usage is TRBV5-1 and J usage is TRBJ2-1; 10 bases fit TRBD2. CDR1 SGHRS and CDR2 YFSETQ come from the germline V gene. The CDR3 covers 15 residues. Unmatched junction bases numbered 10, after V lost 4 bases and J lost 9 bases. The CDR3 is CASSGSGTSEGEQFF. CDR3 bases: TGCGCCAGCAGCGGGTCCGGGACTAGCGAAGGTGAGCAGTTCTTC.

V gene TRBV5-1 combines with J gene TRBJ1-1, with 10 bases matching TRBD1. J gave up 5 bases and V 3 bases, and 4 bases lay outside the gene matches. This CDR3 comprises 14 residues. CDR1 and CDR2 (germline): SGHRS, YFSETQ. The CDR3 here is CASSWGTGETEAFF. CDR3 in DNA: TGCGCCAGCAGCTGGGGGACAGGGGAGACTGAAGCTTTCTTT.

V gene TRBV27 combines with J gene TRBJ2-3, with a tentative D call TRBD1 (6 bases). Trimming shortened V by 3 bases and J by 2 bases, and 12 bases separated the two germline ends. Germline CDR1 reads MNHEY; CDR2 reads SMNVEV (reference sequence). This CDR3 spans 15 amino acids. The CDR3 nucleotides read TGTGCCAGCAGTTTGTCGATGGGGGCCACAGATACGCAGTATTTT. This codes for CASSLSMGATDTQYF.

V gene TRBV2 combines with J gene TRBJ2-2, with TRBD1 identical over 8 bases. Germline values: CDR1 SNHLY, CDR2 FYNNEI. V dropped 3 bases and J dropped 6; count of bases not matched to a gene: 0. The CDR3 extends over 13 amino acids. For the CDR3, the DNA is TGTGCCAGCAGTGACAGGGGGCCCGGGGAGCTGTTTTTT. It is translated as CASSDRGPGELFF.

The V and J genes are TRBV6-6 and TRBJ1-6; 7 bases match TRBD1. With V trimmed by 0 bases and J by 11 bases, 7 bases remained unmatched. The CDR3 loop spans 15 amino acids. Looked up from germline, CDR1 is MNHNY and CDR2 is SVGAGI (reference sequence). DNA of the CDR3: TGTGCCAGCAGTTACTCAGAGGGGGCGCGTCCACCCCTCCACTTT. This encodes CASSYSEGARPPLHF.

CDR3 DNA sequence: TGTGCCAGCAGCTTAGGGGGGGGTGGTGAAGAGACCCAGTACTTC. This encodes CASSLGGGGEETQYF. V and J are TRBV7-3 and TRBJ2-5; 7 bases are shared with TRBD2. From germline, CDR1 is SGHTA and CDR2 FQGTGA. With V trimmed by 2 bases and J by 3 bases, 6 bases remained unmatched. The CDR3 is 15 amino acids.